This T cell receptor (beta chain) was observed in a study of graft-versus-host responses after intestinal transplantation. Notes on the study in general: The study found high graft-versus-host to host-versus-graft clonal ratios in allografts of patients with graft-donor T cell macrochimerism.

The V end was cut by 4 bases, the J end by 8 bases, with 11 bases between. Looked up from germline, CDR1 is SGHVS and CDR2 is FQNEAQ. This CDR3 is 12 amino acids long. The sample holds one count of this clone. Its specificity is unknown. Clones were read by immunoSEQ multiplex PCR, and TCRdb kept only the in-frame ones, dropping some. The sample records around 90,000 clones, 85% to 95% being singletons. This specimen consisted of unstimulated CD8+ T cells sorted from spleen or lymph node cells, obtained before intestinal transplant. The chain combines TRBV7-8 with TRBJ1-2; D is uncertain. The source is a human donor who received an intestinal transplant. CDR3 residues: CASSSVRFGYTF. The CDR3 nucleotides read TGTGCCAGCAGCTCTGTACGGTTCGGCTACACCTTC.